This T cell receptor beta chain was profiled in a study of T cells in Graves' hyperthyroidism and ophthalmopathy. CDR3 length: 14 residues. Between the trimmed V and J ends, which lost 5 bases and 6 bases, there was a span of 17 bases. Looked up from germline, CDR1 is MDHEN and CDR2 is SYDVKM. General study findings and limits: Within blood appeared most thyroid clonotypes that had expanded above 0.001.

Ophthalmopathy patients had Clinical Activity Score at least 3, NOSPECS grade at least 4, duration under 3 months. Ten or more counts support this clonotype. Its antigen is unidentified. TCR beta CDR3 regions were amplified from RNA. During a first-round RT-PCR of the TCR CDR3, the HTBI primer set was used. TCRdb reprocessed the multiplex PCR reads via MiXCR and lists one record per CDR3 protein. The sample lists some 360,000 distinct CDR3 sequences, about a sixth occurring once. This rearrangement joins TRBV28 to TRBJ2-7; D unclear. This TCR was sampled from a woman aged 40-49 years with Graves' ophthalmopathy. Sequences were obtained from blood. CDR3 sequence: CASSPKVLTPEQYF. CDR3 in DNA: TGTGCCAGCAGTCCGAAGGTGCTCACCCCCGAGCAGTACTTC.